This T cell receptor (beta chain) was observed in a study of T cell changes during pregnancy in multiple sclerosis. This clone was seen a single time. The protocol was immunoSEQ multiplex PCR, while the TCRdb copy is restricted to in-frame clones and leaves out a portion. This repertoire shows 29,000 or so clones, approximately 90% found once; its top ten account for 6.9%. The clonotype was recovered from a female donor with multiple sclerosis, enrolled in a pregnancy study. This specimen consisted of CD8+ T cells from peripheral blood mononuclear cells, obtained in the second trimester of pregnancy.

The CDR3 DNA sequence: TGTGCCAGCAGACACCTAGCGGGGGCACCCTACGAGCAGTACTTC. Its protein is CASRHLAGAPYEQYF. J is TRBJ2-7 and V is TRBV11-1; 10 positions match TRBD2. Germline trimming cut 6 bases from V and 2 bases from J; bases unmatched to any gene: 7. The CDR3 contains 15 residues. Germline V CDR1 and CDR2: SGHAT, FQDESV (reference sequence).